Shown below are 9 T cell receptor beta chains from a single sample sequenced in a study of T cell responses to AZD1222 COVID-19 vaccine. The repertoire was sequenced with immunoSEQ multiplex PCR; TCRdb's copy has only in-frame clones and lacks some. The top ten clones hold approximately 17% of a sample with some 140,000 clones, under 95% of them seen once. This specimen was peripheral blood, taken on day 0 of AZD1222 vaccination. The receptors were sampled from an adult in good health.

The chain couples TRBV2 to TRBJ2-1; a weak D match, TRBD1 (7 bases). Looked up from germline, CDR1 is SNHLY and CDR2 is FYNNEI. CDR3 length: 19 amino acids. V was clipped by 6 bases and J by 7 bases, with 31 bases between them. DNA for the CDR3: TGTGCCAGCAGAGCAAAAGCGGGCCAAGGGGGCCAGGGGTTAAATGAGCAGTTCTTC. Encoded protein: CASRAKAGQGGQGLNEQFF.

The chain couples TRBV28 to TRBJ1-2; a weak D match, TRBD1 (5 bases). Germline loops: CDR1 MDHEN, CDR2 SYDVKM. CDR3 length: 10 residues. The DNA of the CDR3 is TGTGCGACAGCAGGTTATGGCTACACCTTC. It translates to CATAGYGYTF.

The genes are TRBV6-2 or TRBV6-3 and TRBJ2-1, with TRBD2 matching over 12 bases. V lost 4 bases and J lost 1; bases outside the gene matches: 11. The CDR3 loop spans 19 amino acids. The germline V gene has CDR1 MNHEY and CDR2 SVGEGT. CDR3 loop: CASSSFRDTSGGSYNEQFF. The CDR3 DNA follows: TGTGCCAGCAGTTCCTTTCGAGATACTAGCGGGGGGTCCTACAATGAGCAGTTCTTC.

The J gene is TRBJ1-2, the V gene TRBV6-5; weak D call: TRBD1 (5 bases). This CDR3 region has 11 residues. Looked up from germline, CDR1 is MNHEY and CDR2 is SVGAGI. Trimming removed 6 bases at V and 8 bases at J, with 10 bases between. The CDR3 sequence is CASREGRGYTF. DNA for the CDR3: TGTGCCAGCAGGGAGGGGAGGGGCTACACCTTC.

The chain combines TRBV19 with TRBJ2-5, with D perhaps TRBD1 (6 bases). V was cut by 3 bases and J by 5 bases, with 13 bases left in between. CDR1 LNHDA and CDR2 SQIVND come from the germline V gene (reference sequence). The length of the CDR3 is 14 residues. The DNA for the CDR3 is TGTGCCAGTAGTATCGCACAGGGATGGGAGACCCAGTACTTC. This gives the protein CASSIAQGWETQYF.

The rearrangement joins TRBV27 to TRBJ1-1, with D uncertain. The V end was cut by 5 bases, the J end by 0 bases, with 16 bases between. Germline CDR1 MNHEY, CDR2 SMNVEV (reference sequence). The CDR3 consists of 16 residues. CDR3 sequence reads: CASSPDQKPLNTEAFF. The CDR3 DNA reads TGTGCCAGCAGTCCCGACCAAAAGCCCCTGAACACTGAAGCTTTCTTT.

This clone was seen only once. The chain couples TRBV5-1 to TRBJ2-2; 8 bases align to TRBD1. V dropped 0 bases and J dropped 4; count of bases not matched to a gene: 2. Germline V gene lookup returns CDR1 SGHRS and CDR2 YFSETQ. The CDR3 loop spans 15 amino acids. The CDR3 DNA reads TGCGCCAGCAGCTTGGGTGACAGGGGCACCGGGGAGCTGTTTTTT. This translates into CASSLGDRGTGELFF.

As DNA, the CDR3 is TGTGCCAGCGATTGGAGCTCCTACAATGAGCAGTTCTTC. The encoded protein is CASDWSSYNEQFF. The genes are TRBV2 and TRBJ2-1; the D is unclear. This CDR3 is built from 13 residues. Germline values: CDR1 SNHLY, CDR2 FYNNEI. Trimming cost V 8 bases and J 0 bases, with 8 bases left between them.

The chain has TRBV7-2 and TRBJ1-5; D is ambiguous. Germline V gene lookup returns CDR1 SGHTA and CDR2 FQGNSA. Trimming stripped 3 bases from V and 1 base from J, with 7 bases between. The CDR3 spans 14 residues. The CDR3 reads CASSLTASNQPQHF. Here the CDR3 DNA reads TGTGCCAGCAGCTTGACGGCCAGCAATCAGCCCCAGCATTTT.